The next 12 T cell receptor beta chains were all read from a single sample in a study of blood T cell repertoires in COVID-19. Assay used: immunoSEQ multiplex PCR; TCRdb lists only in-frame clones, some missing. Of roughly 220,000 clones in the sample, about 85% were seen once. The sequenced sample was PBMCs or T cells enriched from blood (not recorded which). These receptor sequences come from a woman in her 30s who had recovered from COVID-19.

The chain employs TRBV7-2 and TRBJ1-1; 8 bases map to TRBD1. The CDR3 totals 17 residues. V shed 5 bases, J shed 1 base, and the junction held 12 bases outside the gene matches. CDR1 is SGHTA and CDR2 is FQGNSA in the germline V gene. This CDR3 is CASSAGTGGQGNTEAFF. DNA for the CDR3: TGTGCCAGCAGCGCCGGGACAGGAGGGCAGGGGAACACTGAAGCTTTCTTT.

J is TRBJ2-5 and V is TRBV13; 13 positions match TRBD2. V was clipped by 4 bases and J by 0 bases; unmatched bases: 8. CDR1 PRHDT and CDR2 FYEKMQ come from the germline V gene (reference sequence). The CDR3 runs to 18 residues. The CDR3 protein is CASSSKGLAGTYQETQYF. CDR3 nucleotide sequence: TGTGCCAGCAGCTCAAAGGGACTAGCGGGGACGTACCAAGAGACCCAGTACTTC.

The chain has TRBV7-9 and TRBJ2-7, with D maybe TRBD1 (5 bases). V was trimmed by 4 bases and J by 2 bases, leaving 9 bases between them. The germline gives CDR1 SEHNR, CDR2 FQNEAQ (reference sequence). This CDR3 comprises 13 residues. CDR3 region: CASSWGDPYEQYF. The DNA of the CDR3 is TGTGCCAGCAGCTGGGGCGATCCCTACGAGCAGTACTTC. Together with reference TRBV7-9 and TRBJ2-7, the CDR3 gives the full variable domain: DTGVSQNPRHKITKRGQNVTFRCDPISEHNRLYWYRQTLGQGPEFLTYFQNEAQLEKSRLLSDRFSAERPKGSFSTLEIQRTEQGDSAMYLCASSWGDPYEQYFGPGTRLTVT.

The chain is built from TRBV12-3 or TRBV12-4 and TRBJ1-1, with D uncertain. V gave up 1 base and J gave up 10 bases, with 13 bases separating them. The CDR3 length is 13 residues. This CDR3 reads CASSLGWSTGAFF. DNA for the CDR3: TGTGCCAGCAGTTTAGGGTGGTCCACGGGAGCTTTCTTT.

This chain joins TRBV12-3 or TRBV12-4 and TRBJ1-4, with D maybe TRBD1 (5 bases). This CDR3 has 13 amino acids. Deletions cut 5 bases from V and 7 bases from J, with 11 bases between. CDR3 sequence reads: CASSAVGGEKLFF. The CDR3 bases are TGTGCCAGCAGTGCCGTGGGGGGTGAAAAACTGTTTTTT.

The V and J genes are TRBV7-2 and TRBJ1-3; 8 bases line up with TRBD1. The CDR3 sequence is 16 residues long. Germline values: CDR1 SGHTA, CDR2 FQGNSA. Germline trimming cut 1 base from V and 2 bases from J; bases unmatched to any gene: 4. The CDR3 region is CASSLDRTGTGNTIYF. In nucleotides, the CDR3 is TGTGCCAGCAGCTTAGATCGGACAGGGACTGGAAACACCATATATTTT.

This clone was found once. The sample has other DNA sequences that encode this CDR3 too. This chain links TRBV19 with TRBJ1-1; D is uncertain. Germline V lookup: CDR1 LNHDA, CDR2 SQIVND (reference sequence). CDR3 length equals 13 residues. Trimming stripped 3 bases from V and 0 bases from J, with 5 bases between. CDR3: CASSIGVNTEAFF. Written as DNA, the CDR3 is TGTGCCAGTAGTATTGGAGTGAACACTGAAGCTTTCTTT.

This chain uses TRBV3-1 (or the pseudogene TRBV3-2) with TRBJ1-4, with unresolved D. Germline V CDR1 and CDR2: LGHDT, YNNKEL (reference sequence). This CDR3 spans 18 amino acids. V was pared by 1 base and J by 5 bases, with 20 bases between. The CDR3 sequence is CASSQGWTTEFLNEKLFF. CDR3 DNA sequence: TGTGCCAGCAGCCAAGGATGGACTACGGAGTTCTTAAATGAAAAACTGTTTTTT.

The CDR3 here is CASLRDQPQHF. The CDR3 nucleotides are TGTGCCAGCCTCCGGGATCAGCCCCAGCATTTT. The rearrangement links TRBV27 to TRBJ1-5; D gene ambiguous. In germline, CDR1 is MNHEY, CDR2 SMNVEV (reference sequence). V was clipped by 8 bases and J by 5 bases, with 7 bases between them. The CDR3 is 11 residues long.

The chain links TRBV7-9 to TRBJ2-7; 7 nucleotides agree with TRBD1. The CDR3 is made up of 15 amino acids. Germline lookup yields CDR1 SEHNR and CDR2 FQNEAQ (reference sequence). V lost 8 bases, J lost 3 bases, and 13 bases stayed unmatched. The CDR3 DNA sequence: TGTGCCAGCTCCTACCCTCACCAGGGGGACTACGAGCAGTACTTC. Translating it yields CASSYPHQGDYEQYF.

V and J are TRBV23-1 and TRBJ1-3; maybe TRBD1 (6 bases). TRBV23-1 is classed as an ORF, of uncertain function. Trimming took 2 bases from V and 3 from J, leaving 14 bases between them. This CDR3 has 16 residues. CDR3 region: CASSQPDRQNGNTIYF. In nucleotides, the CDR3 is TGCGCCAGCAGTCAACCCGACAGGCAAAATGGAAACACCATATATTTT.

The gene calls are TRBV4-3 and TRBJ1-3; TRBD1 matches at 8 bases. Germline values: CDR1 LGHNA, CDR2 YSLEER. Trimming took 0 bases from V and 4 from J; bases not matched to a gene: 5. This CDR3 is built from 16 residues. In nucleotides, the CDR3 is TGCGCCAGCAGCCAAGATGACAGGGGTACGGGAAACACCATATATTTT. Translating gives CASSQDDRGTGNTIYF.